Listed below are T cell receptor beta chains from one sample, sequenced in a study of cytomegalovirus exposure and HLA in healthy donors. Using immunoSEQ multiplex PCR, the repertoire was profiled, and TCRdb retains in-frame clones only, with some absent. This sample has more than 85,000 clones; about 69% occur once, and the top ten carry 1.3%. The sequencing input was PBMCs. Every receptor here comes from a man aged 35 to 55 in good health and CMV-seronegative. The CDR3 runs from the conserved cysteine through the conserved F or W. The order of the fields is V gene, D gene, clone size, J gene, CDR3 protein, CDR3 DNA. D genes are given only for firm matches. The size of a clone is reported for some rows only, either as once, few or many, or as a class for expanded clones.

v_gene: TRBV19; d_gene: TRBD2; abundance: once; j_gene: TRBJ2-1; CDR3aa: CASSIGGGRSGDEQFF; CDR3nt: TGTGCCAGTAGTATCGGTGGCGGGAGATCAGGCGATGAGCAGTTCTTC
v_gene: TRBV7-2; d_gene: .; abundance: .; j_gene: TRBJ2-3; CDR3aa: CASSLAQNTQYF; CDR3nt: TGTGCCAGCAGCTTAGCCCAGAATACGCAGTATTTT
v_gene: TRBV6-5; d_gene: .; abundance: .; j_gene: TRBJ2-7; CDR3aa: CASRPPGRGYEQYF; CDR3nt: TGTGCCAGCAGACCCCCGGGACGGGGGTACGAGCAGTACTTC
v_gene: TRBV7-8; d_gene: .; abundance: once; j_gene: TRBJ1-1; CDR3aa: CASSFTGSLGNTEAFF; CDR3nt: TGTGCCAGCAGCTTTACCGGGAGTTTAGGTAACACTGAAGCTTTCTTT
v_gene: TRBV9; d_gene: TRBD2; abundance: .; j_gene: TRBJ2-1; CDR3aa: CASLGRGNEQFF; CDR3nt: TGTGCCAGCCTTGGGAGGGGCAATGAGCAGTTCTTC
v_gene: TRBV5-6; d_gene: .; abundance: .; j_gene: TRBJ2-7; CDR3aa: CASSLGRISWESYEQYF; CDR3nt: TGTGCCAGCAGCTTGGGGAGGATTTCTTGGGAGTCCTACGAGCAGTACTTC
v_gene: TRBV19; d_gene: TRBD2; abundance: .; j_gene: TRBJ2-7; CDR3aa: CASSTGLARTYEQYF; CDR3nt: TGTGCCAGTAGTACCGGACTAGCGCGTACCTACGAGCAGTACTTC
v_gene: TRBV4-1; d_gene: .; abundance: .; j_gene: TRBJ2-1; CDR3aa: CASSQDSGEQFF; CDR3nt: TGCGCCAGCAGCCAAGATTCGGGGGAGCAGTTCTTC
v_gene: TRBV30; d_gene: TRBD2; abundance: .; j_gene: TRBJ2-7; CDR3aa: CAWTLAGGYEQYF; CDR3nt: TGTGCCTGGACACTAGCGGGGGGCTACGAGCAGTACTTC
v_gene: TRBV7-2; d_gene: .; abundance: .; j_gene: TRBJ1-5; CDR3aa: CASSSGGEPQHF; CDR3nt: TGTGCCAGCAGCTCCGGGGGGGAGCCCCAGCATTTT
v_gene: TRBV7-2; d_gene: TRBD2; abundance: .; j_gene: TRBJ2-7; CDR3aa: CASSPITQSGDYEQYF; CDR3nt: TGTGCCAGCAGCCCCATTACCCAGAGCGGGGACTACGAGCAGTACTTC
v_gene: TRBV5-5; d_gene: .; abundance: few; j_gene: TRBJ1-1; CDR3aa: CASSFLGTMNTEAFF; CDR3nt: TGTGCCAGCAGCTTTCTAGGTACCATGAACACTGAAGCTTTCTTT
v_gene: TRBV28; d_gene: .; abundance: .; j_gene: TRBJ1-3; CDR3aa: CASSFMGGSGNTIYF; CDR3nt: TGTGCCAGCAGTTTTATGGGGGGTTCGGGAAACACCATATATTTT
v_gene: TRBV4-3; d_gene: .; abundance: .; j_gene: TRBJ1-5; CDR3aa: CASSLAGNQPQHF; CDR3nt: TGCGCCAGCAGCCTCGCAGGCAATCAGCCCCAGCATTTT
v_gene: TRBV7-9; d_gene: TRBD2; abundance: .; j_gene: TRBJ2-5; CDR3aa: CASSQDTGGETQYF; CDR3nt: TGTGCCAGCAGCCAGGACACCGGGGGGGAGACCCAGTACTTC
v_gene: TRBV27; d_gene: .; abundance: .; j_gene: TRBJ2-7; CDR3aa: CASSPSGTYEQYF; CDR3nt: TGTGCCAGCAGTCCCTCCGGTACCTACGAGCAGTACTTC
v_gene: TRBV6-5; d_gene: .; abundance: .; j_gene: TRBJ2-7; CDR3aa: CASSYFSSSAYEQYF; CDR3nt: TGTGCCAGCAGTTACTTTTCTAGCTCTGCCTACGAGCAGTACTTC
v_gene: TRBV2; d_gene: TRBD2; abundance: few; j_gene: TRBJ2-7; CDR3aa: CASRGLAGKYEQYF; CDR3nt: TGTGCCAGCAGAGGACTAGCGGGGAAATACGAGCAGTACTTC
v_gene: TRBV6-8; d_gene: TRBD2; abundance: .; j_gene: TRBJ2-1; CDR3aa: CASSPRTSGRFYNEQFF; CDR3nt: TGTGCCAGCAGTCCTAGGACTAGCGGGAGGTTCTACAATGAGCAGTTCTTC
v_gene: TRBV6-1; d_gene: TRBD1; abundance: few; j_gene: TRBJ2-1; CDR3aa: CASSEAKYRGQPHNEQFF; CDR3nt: TGTGCCAGCAGTGAAGCCAAGTACAGGGGCCAGCCTCACAATGAGCAGTTCTTC
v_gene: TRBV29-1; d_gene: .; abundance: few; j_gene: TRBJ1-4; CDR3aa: CSVLFNEKLFF; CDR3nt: TGCAGCGTTCTGTTTAATGAAAAACTGTTTTTT
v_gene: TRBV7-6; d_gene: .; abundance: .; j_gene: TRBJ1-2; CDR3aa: CASSLGTANYGYTF; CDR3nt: TGTGCCAGCAGCTTAGGGACAGCGAACTATGGCTACACCTTC
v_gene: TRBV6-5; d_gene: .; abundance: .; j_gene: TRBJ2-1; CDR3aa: CASSYGEDEQFF; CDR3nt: TGTGCCAGCAGTTACGGAGAGGATGAGCAGTTCTTC
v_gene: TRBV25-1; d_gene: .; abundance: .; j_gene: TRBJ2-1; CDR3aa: CASSHGIFDEQFF; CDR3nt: TGTGCCAGCAGCCACGGTATTTTCGATGAGCAGTTCTTC
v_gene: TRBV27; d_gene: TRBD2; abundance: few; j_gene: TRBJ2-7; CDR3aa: CASSSTRVSGTYEQYF; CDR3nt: TGTGCCAGCAGTTCGACCCGGGTTAGCGGGACTTACGAGCAGTACTTC
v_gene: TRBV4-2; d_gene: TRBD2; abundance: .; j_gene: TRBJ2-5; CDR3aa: CASSQRTSGFNGETQYF; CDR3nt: TGTGCCAGCAGCCAAAGGACTAGCGGGTTTAACGGAGAGACCCAGTACTTC
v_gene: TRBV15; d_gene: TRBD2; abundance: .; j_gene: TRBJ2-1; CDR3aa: CATSRDLVAAGGPYNEQFF; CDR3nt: TGTGCCACCAGCAGAGATCTTGTGGCGGCGGGAGGGCCATACAATGAGCAGTTCTTC
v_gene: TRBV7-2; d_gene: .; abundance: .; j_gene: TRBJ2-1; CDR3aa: CASSLQSNPNNEQFF; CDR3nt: TGTGCCAGCAGCCTACAGTCAAATCCTAACAATGAGCAGTTCTTC
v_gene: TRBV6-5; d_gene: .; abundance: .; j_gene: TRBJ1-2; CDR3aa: CASSYSMLADGYTF; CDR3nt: TGTGCCAGCAGTTACTCGATGTTAGCGGATGGCTACACCTTC
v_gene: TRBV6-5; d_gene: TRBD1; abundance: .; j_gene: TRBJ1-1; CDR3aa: CASSYSGTGGSTEAFF; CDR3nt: TGTGCCAGCAGTTACTCAGGGACAGGGGGAAGCACTGAAGCTTTCTTT
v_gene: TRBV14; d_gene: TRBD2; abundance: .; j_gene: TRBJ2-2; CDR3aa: CASSQGTGLAGRGELFF; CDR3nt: TGTGCCAGCAGCCAAGGGACAGGACTAGCGGGAAGAGGGGAGCTGTTTTTT
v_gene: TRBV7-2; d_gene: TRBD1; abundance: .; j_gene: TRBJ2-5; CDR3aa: CASSQVTGGTQYF; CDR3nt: TGTGCCAGCAGCCAAGTTACAGGGGGAACCCAGTACTTC
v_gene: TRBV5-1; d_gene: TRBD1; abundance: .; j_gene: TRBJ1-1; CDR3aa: CASSLAETGTMNTEAFF; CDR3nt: TGCGCCAGCAGCTTGGCCGAGACAGGGACCATGAACACTGAAGCTTTCTTT
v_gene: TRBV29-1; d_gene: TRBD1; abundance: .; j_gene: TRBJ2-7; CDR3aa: CSVEPVETGVGEQYF; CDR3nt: TGCAGCGTTGAACCCGTTGAAACAGGGGTAGGCGAGCAGTACTTC
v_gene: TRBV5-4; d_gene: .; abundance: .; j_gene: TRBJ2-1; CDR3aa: CASSFQGLHEQFF; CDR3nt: TGTGCCAGCAGCTTCCAGGGGTTGCATGAGCAGTTCTTC
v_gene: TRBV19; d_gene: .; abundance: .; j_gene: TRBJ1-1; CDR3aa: CASSIVNTEAFF; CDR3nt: TGTGCCAGTAGTATCGTGAACACTGAAGCTTTCTTT
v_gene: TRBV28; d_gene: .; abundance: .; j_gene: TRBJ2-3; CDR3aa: CASSSGPDTQYF; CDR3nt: TGTGCCAGCAGTTCCGGTCCAGATACGCAGTATTTT
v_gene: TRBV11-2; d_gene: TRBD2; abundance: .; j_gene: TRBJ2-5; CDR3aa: CASSVTSGVTQETQYF; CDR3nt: TGTGCCAGCAGCGTAACTAGCGGGGTTACTCAAGAGACCCAGTACTTC
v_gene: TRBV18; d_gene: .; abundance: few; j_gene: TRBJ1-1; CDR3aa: CASSPSNTEAFF; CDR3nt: TGTGCCAGCTCACCATCTAACACTGAAGCTTTCTTT
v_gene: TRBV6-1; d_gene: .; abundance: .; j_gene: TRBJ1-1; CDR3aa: CASSAYRSLMNTEAFF; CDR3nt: TGTGCCAGCAGTGCCTACAGATCCTTGATGAACACTGAAGCTTTCTTT
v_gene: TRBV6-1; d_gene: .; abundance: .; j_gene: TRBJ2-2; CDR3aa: CAAASAGSTGELFF; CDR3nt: TGTGCCGCAGCCTCAGCCGGGTCCACCGGGGAGCTGTTTTTT
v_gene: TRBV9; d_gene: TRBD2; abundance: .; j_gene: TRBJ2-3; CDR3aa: CASSARESTQYF; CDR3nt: TGTGCCAGCAGCGCGCGGGAGAGCACGCAGTATTTT
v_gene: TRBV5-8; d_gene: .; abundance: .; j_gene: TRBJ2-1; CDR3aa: CASSLYLGSSYNEQFF; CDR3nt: TGTGCCAGCAGCTTGTATCTTGGGAGCTCCTACAATGAGCAGTTCTTC
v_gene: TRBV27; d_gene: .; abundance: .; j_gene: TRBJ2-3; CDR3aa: CASSLAGTTDTQYF; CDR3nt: TGTGCCAGCAGTTTAGCGGGTACCACAGATACGCAGTATTTT
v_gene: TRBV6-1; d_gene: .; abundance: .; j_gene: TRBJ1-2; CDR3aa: CASSDGWGQNYGYTF; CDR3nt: TGTGCCAGCAGTGATGGGTGGGGCCAGAACTATGGCTACACCTTC
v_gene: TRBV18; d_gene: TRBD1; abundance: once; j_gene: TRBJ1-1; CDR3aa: CASSPGQGATEAFF; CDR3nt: TGTGCCAGCTCGCCGGGACAGGGGGCCACTGAAGCTTTCTTT
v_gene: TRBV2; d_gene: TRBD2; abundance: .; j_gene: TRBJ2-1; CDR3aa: CASRALAGGYNEQFF; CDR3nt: TGTGCCAGCAGAGCACTAGCGGGGGGCTACAATGAGCAGTTCTTC